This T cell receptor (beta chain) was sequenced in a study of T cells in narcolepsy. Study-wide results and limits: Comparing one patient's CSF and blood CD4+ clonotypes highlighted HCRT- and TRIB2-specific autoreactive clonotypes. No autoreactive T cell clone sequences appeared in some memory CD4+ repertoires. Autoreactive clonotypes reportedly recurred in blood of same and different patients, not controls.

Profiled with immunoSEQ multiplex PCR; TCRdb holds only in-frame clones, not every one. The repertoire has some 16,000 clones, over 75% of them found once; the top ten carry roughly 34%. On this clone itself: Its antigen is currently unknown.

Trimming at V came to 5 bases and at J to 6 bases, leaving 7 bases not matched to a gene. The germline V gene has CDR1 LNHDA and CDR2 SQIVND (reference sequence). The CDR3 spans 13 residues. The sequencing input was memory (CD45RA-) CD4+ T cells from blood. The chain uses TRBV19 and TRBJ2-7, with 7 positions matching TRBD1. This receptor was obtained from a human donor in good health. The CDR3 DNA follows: TGTGCCAGTAGTGAAAACAGGGGTGGCGAGCAGTACTTC. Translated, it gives CASSENRGGEQYF. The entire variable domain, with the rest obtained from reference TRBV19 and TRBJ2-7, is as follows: DGGITQSPKYLFRKEGQNVTLSCEQNLNHDAMYWYRQDPGQGLRLIYYSQIVNDFQKGDIAEGYSVSREKKESFPLTVTSAQKNPTAFYLCASSENRGGEQYFGPGTRLTVT.